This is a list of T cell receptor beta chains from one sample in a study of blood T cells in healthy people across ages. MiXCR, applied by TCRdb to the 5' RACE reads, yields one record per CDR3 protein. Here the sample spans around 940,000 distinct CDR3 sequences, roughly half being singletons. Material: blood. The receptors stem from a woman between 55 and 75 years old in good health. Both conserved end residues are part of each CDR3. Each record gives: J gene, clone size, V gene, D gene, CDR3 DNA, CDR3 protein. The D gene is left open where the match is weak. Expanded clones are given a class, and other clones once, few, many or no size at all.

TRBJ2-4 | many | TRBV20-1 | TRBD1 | TGCAGTGCTCAGCCAAATCCGGGACAGGGTAACATTCAGTACTTC | CSAQPNPGQGNIQYF
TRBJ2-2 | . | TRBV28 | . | TGTGCCAGCTCCGGGATGTACACCGGGGAGCTGTTTTTT | CASSGMYTGELFF
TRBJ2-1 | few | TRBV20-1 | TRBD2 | TGCAGTGCTCGATTAGCGGGAGGGTCTAATGAGCAGTTCTTC | CSARLAGGSNEQFF
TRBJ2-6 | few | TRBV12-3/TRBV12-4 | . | TGTGCCAGCAGTACTTCTTCTGGGGCCAACGTCCTGACTTTC | CASSTSSGANVLTF
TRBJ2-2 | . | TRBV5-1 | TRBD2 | TGCGCCAGCAGCTCTTCGTATAGCGGGATATTGAACACCGGGGAGCTGTTTTTT | CASSSSYSGILNTGELFF
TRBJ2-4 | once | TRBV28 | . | TGTGCCAGCATCGGAAATGAAAACATTCAGTACTTC | CASIGNENIQYF
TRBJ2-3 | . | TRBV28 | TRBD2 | TGTGCCAGCAGTTCCGCGAGACTAGCCTACACAGATACGCAGTATTTT | CASSSARLAYTDTQYF
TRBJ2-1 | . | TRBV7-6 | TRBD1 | TGTGCCAGCAAGGGAAGACAGGGGGCCTACAATGAGCAGTTCTTC | CASKGRQGAYNEQFF
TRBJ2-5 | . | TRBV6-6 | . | TGTGCCAGCAGTCCCTTGAAGGGGTTAGAGACCCAGTACTTC | CASSPLKGLETQYF
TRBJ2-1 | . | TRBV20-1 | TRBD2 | TGCAGTGCTAGAATGGCTAGCGGCCTCAATGAGCAGTTCTTC | CSARMASGLNEQFF
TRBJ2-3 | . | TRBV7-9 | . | TGTGCCAGCAGCTTATGGGAACGTAATACGCAGTATTTT | CASSLWERNTQYF
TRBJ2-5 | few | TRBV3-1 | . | TGTGCCAGCAGCCCAGTTAGGGGGCAGCTTCGGGAGCAGTACTTC | CASSPVRGQLREQYF
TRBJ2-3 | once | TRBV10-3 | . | TGTGCCACCCAAACTAGTTACCCTGCCTCAGATACGCAGTATTTT | CATQTSYPASDTQYF
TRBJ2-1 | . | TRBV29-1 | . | TGCAGCGTTGATTCTGGGTGGGCTTCCGTCTTGCCAGAGCAGTTCTTC | CSVDSGWASVLPEQFF
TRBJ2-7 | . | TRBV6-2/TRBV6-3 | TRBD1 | TGTGCCAGCTCCGGGACAGGGGGCCTCGAGCAGTACTTC | CASSGTGGLEQYF
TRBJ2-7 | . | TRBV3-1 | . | TGTGCCAGCAGCTTTAGCTCAGTCCCCGAGCAGTACTTC | CASSFSSVPEQYF
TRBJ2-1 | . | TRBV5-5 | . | TGTGCCAGCAGCTACGGGACGCCACGAGGGAATGAGCAGTTCTTC | CASSYGTPRGNEQFF
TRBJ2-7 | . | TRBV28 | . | TGTGCCAGCAGCCGAAATAGGATGGCGTCCTACGAGCAGTACTTC | CASSRNRMASYEQYF
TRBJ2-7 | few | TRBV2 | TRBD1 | TGTGCCAGCCAGGGACAGACCCGCTCCTACGAGCAGTACTTC | CASQGQTRSYEQYF
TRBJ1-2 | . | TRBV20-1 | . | TGCAGTGTCCGCCAGTCGCAACAGGGCTACACCTTC | CSVRQSQQGYTF
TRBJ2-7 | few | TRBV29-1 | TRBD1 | TGCAGCGTTAATCCGGGACAGGGGTCTTACGAGCAGTACTTC | CSVNPGQGSYEQYF
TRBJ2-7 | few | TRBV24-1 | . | TGTGCCACCAGTGCCATGGGAGGGGGCGAGGACGAGCAGTACTTC | CATSAMGGGEDEQYF
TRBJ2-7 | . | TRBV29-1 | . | TGCAGCGTTGGGGCAGGTCCCGTTTACGAGCAGTACTTC | CSVGAGPVYEQYF
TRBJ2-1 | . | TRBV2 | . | TGTGCCAGCAGTGAGCGCTACCTGAGCTCCTACAATGAGCAGTTCTTC | CASSERYLSSYNEQFF
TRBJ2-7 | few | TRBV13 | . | TGTGCCAGCAGCTTTGATCCATCTAGCGCGTCCTACGAGCAGTACTTC | CASSFDPSSASYEQYF
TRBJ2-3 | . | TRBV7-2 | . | TGTGCCAGCAGCTTTGACAGGACCACAGATACGCAGTATTTT | CASSFDRTTDTQYF
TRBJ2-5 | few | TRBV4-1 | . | TGCGCCAGCAGCCAAGATCAGGGGCGGGAGACCCAGTACTTC | CASSQDQGRETQYF
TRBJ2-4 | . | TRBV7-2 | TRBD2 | TGTGCCAGCAGCTTTAGCGGGAGTGGGGCCAAAAACATTCAGTACTTC | CASSFSGSGAKNIQYF
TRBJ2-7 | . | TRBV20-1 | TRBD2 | TGCAGTGCTAGAAATAGCGGGAGGACCTACGAGCAGTACTTC | CSARNSGRTYEQYF
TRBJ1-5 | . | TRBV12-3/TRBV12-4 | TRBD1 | TGTGCCAGCAGCGGGGGGACAGTAGGTATCCAGCCCCAGCATTTT | CASSGGTVGIQPQHF
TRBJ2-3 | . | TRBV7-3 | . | TGTGCCAGCAGCCACTGGGGCGGCACAGATACGCAGTATTTT | CASSHWGGTDTQYF
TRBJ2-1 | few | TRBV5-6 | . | TGTGCCAGCAGCTTGTACGGGTACTCCTACAATGAGCAGTTCTTC | CASSLYGYSYNEQFF
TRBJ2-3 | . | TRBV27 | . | TGTGCCAGCAGAACACAGGGTCGAACAGATACGCAGTATTTT | CASRTQGRTDTQYF
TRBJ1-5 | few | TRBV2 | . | TGTGCCAGCAGTGAAAGGTACATGGGCAGGCAGCCCCAGCATTTT | CASSERYMGRQPQHF
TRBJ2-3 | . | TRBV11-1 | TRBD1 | TGTGCCAGCAGCTTCGGGACAGGGGGTTATCGGTATTTT | CASSFGTGGYRYF
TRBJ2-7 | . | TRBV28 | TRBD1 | TGTGCCAGTGGGACAGGCTACTACGAGCAGTACTTC | CASGTGYYEQYF
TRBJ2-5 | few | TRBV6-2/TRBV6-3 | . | TGTGCCAGCAGTATCGGACAGCCCCCGTACTTC | CASSIGQPPYF
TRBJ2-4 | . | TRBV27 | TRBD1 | TGTGCCAGCAGCCCGACAGGGCTCCACAAAAACATTCAGTACTTC | CASSPTGLHKNIQYF
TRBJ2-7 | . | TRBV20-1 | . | TGCAGTGCGACCCGGGACCATAATAACTACGAGCAGTACTTC | CSATRDHNNYEQYF
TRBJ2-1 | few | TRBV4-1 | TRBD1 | TGCGCCAGCAGCCAACCCCGGGACAGGGCGGGGAATGAGCAGTTCTTC | CASSQPRDRAGNEQFF
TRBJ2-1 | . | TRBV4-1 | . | TGCGCCAGCAGCCAAGTAGGGCCCCCCATCAGAGGGGACAATGAGCAGTTCTTC | CASSQVGPPIRGDNEQFF
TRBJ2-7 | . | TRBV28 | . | TGTGCCAGCACCTCACCCCGGAGGGGCTACGAGCAGTACTTC | CASTSPRRGYEQYF
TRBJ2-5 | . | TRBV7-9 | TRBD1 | TGTGCCAGCAGCTTGGGACAGGGGACCCAAGAGACCCAGTACTTC | CASSLGQGTQETQYF
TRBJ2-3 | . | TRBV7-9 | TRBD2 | TGTGCCAGCAGCTTAGGGATCGGGAGGTCGACAGATACGCAGTATTTT | CASSLGIGRSTDTQYF
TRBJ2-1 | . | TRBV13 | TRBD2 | TGTGCCAGCAGCACGACTAGCTATGAGCAGTTCTTC | CASSTTSYEQFF
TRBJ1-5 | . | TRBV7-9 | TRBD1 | TGTGCCAGCAGCCTGGGACAGGGTACGGATCAGCCCCAGCATTTT | CASSLGQGTDQPQHF
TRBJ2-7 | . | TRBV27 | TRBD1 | TGTGCCAGCAGTACCGGGACAGCCGTGAGGCAGTACTTC | CASSTGTAVRQYF
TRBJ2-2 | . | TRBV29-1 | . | TGCAGCGTTGGGCGAGGTGTTATGGGGACCGGGGAGCTGTTTTTT | CSVGRGVMGTGELFF
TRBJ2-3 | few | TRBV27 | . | TGTGCCAGCAGTTCTGCGAGAGGTACCACAGATACGCAGTATTTT | CASSSARGTTDTQYF
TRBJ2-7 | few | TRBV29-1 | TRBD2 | TGCAGCGTTGAGGTCCTAGCGGGAGCGGAGCAGTACTTC | CSVEVLAGAEQYF
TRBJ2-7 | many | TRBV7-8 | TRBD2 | TGTGCCAGCAGCTCCCGCCGACTAGCGGGAGTCTACGAGCAGTACTTC | CASSSRRLAGVYEQYF
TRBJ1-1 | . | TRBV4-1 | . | TGCGCCAGCAGAAAGATGGACGGCACTGAAGCTTTCTTT | CASRKMDGTEAFF
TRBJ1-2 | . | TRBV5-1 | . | TGCGCCAGCAGCTTAATGTCGGGGGGCATATATGGCTACACCTTC | CASSLMSGGIYGYTF